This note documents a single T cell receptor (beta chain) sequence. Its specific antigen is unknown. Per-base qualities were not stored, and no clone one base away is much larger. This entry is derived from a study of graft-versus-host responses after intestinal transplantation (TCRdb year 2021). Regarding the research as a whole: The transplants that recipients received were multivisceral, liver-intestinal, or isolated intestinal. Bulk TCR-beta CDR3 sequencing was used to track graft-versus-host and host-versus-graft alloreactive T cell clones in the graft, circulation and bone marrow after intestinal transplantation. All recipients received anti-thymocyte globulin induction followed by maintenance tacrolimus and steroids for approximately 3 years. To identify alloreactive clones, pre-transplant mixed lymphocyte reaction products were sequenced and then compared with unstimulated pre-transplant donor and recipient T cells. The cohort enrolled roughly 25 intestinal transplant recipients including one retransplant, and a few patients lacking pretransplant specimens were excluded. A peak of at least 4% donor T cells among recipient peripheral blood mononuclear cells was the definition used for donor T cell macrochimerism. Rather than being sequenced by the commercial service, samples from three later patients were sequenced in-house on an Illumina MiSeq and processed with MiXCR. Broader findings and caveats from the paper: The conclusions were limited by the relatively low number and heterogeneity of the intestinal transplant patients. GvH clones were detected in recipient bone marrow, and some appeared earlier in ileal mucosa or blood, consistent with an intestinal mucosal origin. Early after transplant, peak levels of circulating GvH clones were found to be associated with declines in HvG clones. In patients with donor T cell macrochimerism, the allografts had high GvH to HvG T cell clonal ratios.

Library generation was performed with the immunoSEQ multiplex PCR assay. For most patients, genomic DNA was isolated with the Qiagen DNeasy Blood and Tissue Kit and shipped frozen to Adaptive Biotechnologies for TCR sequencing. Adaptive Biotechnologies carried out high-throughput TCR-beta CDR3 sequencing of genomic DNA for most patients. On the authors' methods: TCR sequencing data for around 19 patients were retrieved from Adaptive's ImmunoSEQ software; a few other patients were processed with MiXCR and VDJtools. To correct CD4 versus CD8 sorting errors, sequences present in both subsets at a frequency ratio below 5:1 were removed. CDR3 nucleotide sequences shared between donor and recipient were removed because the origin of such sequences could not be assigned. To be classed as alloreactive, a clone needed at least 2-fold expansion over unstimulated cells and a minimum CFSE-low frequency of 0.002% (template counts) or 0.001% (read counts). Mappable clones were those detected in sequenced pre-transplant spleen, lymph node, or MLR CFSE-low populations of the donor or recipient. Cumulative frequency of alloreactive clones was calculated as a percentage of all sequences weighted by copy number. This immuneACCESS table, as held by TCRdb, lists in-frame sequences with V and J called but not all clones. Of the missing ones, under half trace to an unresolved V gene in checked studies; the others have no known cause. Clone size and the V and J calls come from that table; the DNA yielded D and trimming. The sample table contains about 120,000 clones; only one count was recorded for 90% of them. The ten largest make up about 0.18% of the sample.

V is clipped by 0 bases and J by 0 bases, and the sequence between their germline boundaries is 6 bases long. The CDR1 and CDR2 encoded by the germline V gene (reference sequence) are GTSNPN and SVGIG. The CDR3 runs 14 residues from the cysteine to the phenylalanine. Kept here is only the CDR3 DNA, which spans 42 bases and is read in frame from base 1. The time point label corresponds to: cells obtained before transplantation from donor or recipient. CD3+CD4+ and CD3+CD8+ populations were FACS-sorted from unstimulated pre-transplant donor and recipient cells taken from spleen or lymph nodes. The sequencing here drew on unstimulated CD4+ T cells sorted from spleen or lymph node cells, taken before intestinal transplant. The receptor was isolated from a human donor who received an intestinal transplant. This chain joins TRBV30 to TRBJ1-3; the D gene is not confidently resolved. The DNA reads TGTGCCTGGAGTGTCTGGAGCTCTGGAAACACCATATATTTT. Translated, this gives CAWSVWSSGNTIYF.